A single sample gave rise to the 14 T cell receptor beta chains below, sequenced in a study of cytomegalovirus exposure and HLA in healthy donors (dated by TCRdb to the late 2010s). Preparation of the library involved the immunoSEQ multiplex PCR assay. The multiplex PCR relied on a mix of 60 forward primers for TCR Vbeta segments and 13 reverse primers for TCR Jbeta segments. The table was pulled from immuneACCESS by TCRdb, which kept in-frame rearrangements only. Such tables lose some clones; where checked, under half of the loss comes from unresolved V genes, and the rest has no known cause. The sample table records around 76,000 clones; 78% of these occur just once. 8% to 10% of the sample goes to the ten largest clones. Source material: PBMCs. These receptors were taken from a woman in her thirties or forties in good health and CMV-seropositive.

The V gene is TRBV5-4, the J gene TRBJ1-1; TRBD1 might be the D (6 bases). Germline loops: CDR1 SGHNT, CDR2 YYREEE (reference sequence). V was trimmed by 0 bases and J by 3 bases, leaving 9 bases between them. CDR3 length: 14 amino acids. CDR3 amino acids: CASSLEHRDTEAFF. The CDR3 DNA is TGTGCCAGCAGCTTGGAGCACAGGGACACTGAAGCTTTCTTT.

This chain joins TRBV7-9 and TRBJ2-5, with TRBD1 matching 10 bases. The DNA end is more similar to TRBJ2-7, so the J call may be wrong. CDR1 and CDR2 from the germline V gene are SEHNR and FQNEAQ (reference sequence). The length of the CDR3 is 15 residues. The CDR3 reads CASSFTRDRGYEQYF. The CDR3, as DNA: TGTGCCAGCAGCTTTACCCGGGACAGGGGCTACGAGCAGTACTTC.

This clone was detected once. The genes are TRBV20-1 and TRBJ2-7; D gene uncertain. CDR1 and CDR2 (germline): DFQATT, SNEGSKA (reference sequence). The V end lost 3 bases, the J end lost 4 bases, and 7 bases lay between the germline ends. This CDR3 is built from 11 residues. The CDR3 sequence: CSASLRYEQYF. CDR3 in DNA: TGCAGTGCTAGTTTGCGGTACGAGCAGTACTTC.

This clone came up once. CDR3 in amino acids: CASSSVSGGAWNEQFF. The CDR3 bases are TGCGCCAGCAGCTCGGTTAGCGGGGGGGCCTGGAATGAGCAGTTCTTC. The chain is built from TRBV5-1 and TRBJ2-1, with 11 positions matching TRBD2. The CDR3 extends over 16 amino acids. CDR1 SGHRS and CDR2 YFSETQ come from the germline V gene. V gave up 3 bases and J gave up 7 bases; unmatched junction bases: 9.

This clone was seen once. This chain uses TRBV7-2 with TRBJ2-1, with 7 bases that match TRBD1. Germline CDR1 SGHTA, CDR2 FQGNSA. Unmatched junction bases numbered 14, after V lost 6 bases and J lost 9 bases. The CDR3 covers 15 residues. The CDR3 DNA sequence: TGTGCCAGCAGTTCCGACAGGGTCGGTACCAGTGAGCAGTTCTTC. It is translated as CASSSDRVGTSEQFF.

The V and J genes are TRBV30 and TRBJ2-5; 8 bases map to TRBD1. Per the germline V gene, CDR1 is GTSNPN and CDR2 is SVGIG (reference sequence). V was pared by 5 bases and J by 5 bases, with 10 bases of the junction left unmatched. This CDR3 contains 14 residues. The CDR3 coding sequence is TGTGCCTGGGGACAGGGCCAGGGGTGGGAGACCCAGTACTTC. Translation: CAWGQGQGWETQYF.

The chain combines TRBV11-2 with TRBJ1-2, with D perhaps matching TRBD1 (5 bases). Germline V gives CDR1 SGHAT, CDR2 FQNNGV. Trimming cost V 3 bases and J 5 bases, with 13 bases left between them. The CDR3 totals 14 residues. CDR3 sequence: CASSLNLGTYGYTF. DNA for the CDR3: TGTGCCAGCAGCTTGAACTTAGGGACTTATGGCTACACCTTC.

The rearrangement joins TRBV4-1 to TRBJ2-6; a possible D gene is TRBD1 (6 bases). V dropped 3 bases and J dropped 3 bases, with 18 bases sitting between them. The CDR3 consists of 18 residues. Looked up from germline, CDR1 is MGHRA and CDR2 is YSYEKL. CDR3 DNA sequence: TGCGCCAGCAGCCATAACAGGGCAAGGGGTTTTGGGGCCAACGTCCTGACTTTC. This translates into CASSHNRARGFGANVLTF.

The chain is built from TRBV30 and TRBJ2-1, with 10 bases aligning to TRBD1. The CDR3 consists of 15 residues. V trimming: 6 bases; J trimming: 4 bases; junction bases outside the gene matches: 9. Germline-derived CDR1 and CDR2 are GTSNPN and SVGIG (reference sequence). The chain's CDR3 is CACRQGANNYNEQFF. In DNA, the CDR3 is TGTGCCTGCCGACAGGGGGCCAACAATTACAATGAGCAGTTCTTC.

The chain's CDR3 is CASSSLVAGGNEKLFF. The CDR3 coding sequence is TGTGCCAGCAGCTCCCTTGTTGCAGGGGGAAATGAAAAACTGTTTTTT. This chain uses TRBV5-6 with TRBJ1-4; 7 bases are shared with TRBD1. The germline V gene has CDR1 SGHDT and CDR2 YYEEEE. The V segment lost 3 bases and the J segment 5 bases; nucleotides outside the gene matches: 10. The CDR3 has 16 amino acids.

The chain recombines TRBV6-1 with TRBJ2-7, with 7 nucleotides matching TRBD1. Germline V gives CDR1 MNHNS, CDR2 SASEGT. The trim removed 2 bases at V and 2 bases at J, leaving 6 bases unmatched. The CDR3 is made up of 15 amino acids. The CDR3 region has the DNA TGTGCCAGCAGTGAATTTTCAGGGGGAACCTACGAGCAGTACTTC. Protein: CASSEFSGGTYEQYF.

V is TRBV5-4 and J is TRBJ2-7, with D tentatively TRBD1 (5 bases). Trimming removed 5 bases from V and 4 bases from J, with 10 bases in between. The length of the CDR3 is 12 residues. CDR1 is SGHNT, CDR2 YYREEE, per germline (reference sequence). The CDR3 nucleotides read TGTGCCAGCAGTTACCAGGGTTACGAGCAGTACTTC. Encoded protein: CASSYQGYEQYF.

V gene TRBV7-9 combines with J gene TRBJ1-1, with a tentative D call TRBD1 (6 bases). The CDR3 extends over 14 amino acids. V lost 5 bases and J 4 bases, leaving 14 bases between the germline ends. Looked up from germline, CDR1 is SEHNR and CDR2 is FQNEAQ (reference sequence). DNA of the CDR3: TGTGCCAGCAGCCCAGGGACAAGGAGCACTGAAGCTTTCTTT. Amino acid sequence: CASSPGTRSTEAFF.

To note about this clone: Other DNA sequences from this sample encode an identical CDR3 as well. V usage is TRBV11-2 and J usage is TRBJ2-2; D is undetermined. CDR1 and CDR2 (germline): SGHAT, FQNNGV. V was cut by 0 bases and J by 6 bases, with 8 bases left in between. The CDR3 extends over 14 amino acids. The CDR3 sequence: CASSLEYSSGELFF. The CDR3 DNA follows: TGTGCCAGCAGCTTAGAATACAGCTCCGGGGAGCTGTTTTTT.